Described below is a single T cell receptor (beta chain) sequence and its context. Study processing details: Counts of nucleated cells, estimated from reference gene primer amplification, were obtained. Sequencing was performed with immunoSEQ multiplex PCR; in TCRdb, only in-frame clones are kept and a portion is missing. D and trimming come from the DNA, and the V and J calls and clone size come from that table. The sample has 250,000 to 400,000 clones; about 91% are singletons. This entry comes from a study of blood T cell repertoires in COVID-19. Study overall: Samples of COVID-19 (acute and convalescent) were obtained from the United States, Italy and Spain. T cells, B-cell-depleted T cells, or PBMCs supplied cDNA or gDNA.

Germline V gene data show CDR1 as SQVTM and CDR2 as ANQGSEA. CDR3 size: 14 residues. V was cut by 6 bases and J by 1 base, with 16 bases left in between. During active infection, Seattle patients enrolled and were then monitored through disease. The source of this sequence is a woman in her thirties with COVID-19, enrolled during active disease. The gene calls are TRBV29-1 and TRBJ2-7; possibly TRBD1 for D (6 bases). The sample comprised peripheral blood. The CDR3 DNA is TGCAGCGTGGCGAGGACAGCCCAGTCCTACGAGCAGTACTTC. This gives the protein CSVARTAQSYEQYF.